This is a list of T cell receptor beta chains from one sample in a study of technical replicates of blood from a handful of donors. The assay was immunoSEQ multiplex PCR, and TCRdb's table has in-frame clones only and misses some. Altogether tens of thousands of clones are present, around 95% being singletons, with the ten largest covering 0.39%. Sequenced input: T cells isolated from PBMCs. The source of these receptors is a human donor in good health. Both conserved end residues are part of each CDR3. Each record gives: D gene, clone size, J gene, V gene, CDR3 protein, CDR3 DNA. A D gene is named only where the DNA matches it firmly. Size values are once, few and many counts, or a class for expanded clones, and some rows have none.

TRBD2,NA,TRBJ2-7,TRBV2,CASTNSGSNEQYF,TGTGCCAGCACAAATAGCGGGAGTAATGAGCAGTACTTC
NA,NA,TRBJ2-7,TRBV9,CASSVGQLPDEQYF,TGTGCCAGCAGCGTAGGACAGTTACCGGACGAGCAGTACTTC
TRBD1,once,TRBJ1-4,TRBV11-2,CASSSPGQGIEKLFF,TGTGCCAGCAGCTCTCCGGGACAGGGTATCGAAAAACTGTTTTTT
NA,NA,TRBJ2-7,TRBV7-8,CASKITGEQYF,TGTGCCAGCAAAATAACCGGCGAGCAGTACTTC
TRBD2,NA,TRBJ2-2,TRBV12-5,CASGLVPGRSNTGELFF,TGTGCTAGTGGTTTGGTACCCGGGAGGTCGAACACCGGGGAGCTGTTTTTT
NA,NA,TRBJ2-3,TRBV9,CASSVAGAILGTDTQYF,TGTGCCAGCAGCGTAGCGGGAGCGATACTTGGCACAGATACGCAGTATTTT
TRBD2,NA,TRBJ2-5,TRBV28,CASSPSSGSRETQYF,TGTGCCAGCAGTCCGTCTAGCGGGAGTAGAGAGACCCAGTACTTC
NA,NA,TRBJ1-1,TRBV2,CASNPGTPNTEAFF,TGTGCCAGCAACCCGGGAACTCCGAACACTGAAGCTTTCTTT
NA,NA,TRBJ1-1,TRBV10-1,CASSEGIWATGAF,NA
TRBD2,NA,TRBJ2-3,TRBV7-3,CASSSGGGDSTDTQYF,TGTGCCAGCAGCTCCGGGGGGGGAGACAGCACAGATACGCAGTATTTT
TRBD2,NA,TRBJ2-7,TRBV5-4,CASSLTSGRTGEQYF,TGTGCCAGCAGTTTAACTAGCGGGAGAACGGGCGAGCAGTACTTC
NA,once,TRBJ1-1,TRBV6-5,CASGREETEAFF,TGTGCCAGCGGGCGGGAGGAAACTGAAGCTTTCTTT
NA,once,TRBJ2-7,TRBV18,CASSLYYEQYF,TGTGCCAGCTCACTCTACTACGAGCAGTACTTC
NA,NA,TRBJ1-5,TRBV30,CAWSVDQTRQPQHF,TGTGCCTGGAGTGTAGACCAGACAAGACAGCCCCAGCATTTT
TRBD1,once,TRBJ1-1,TRBV11-2,CASSSPTGGLEAFF,TGTGCCAGCAGCTCTCCAACAGGGGGCCTTGAAGCTTTCTTT
TRBD2,NA,TRBJ2-5,TRBV7-9,CASSPGLAETQYF,TGTGCCAGCAGCCCAGGACTAGCCGAGACCCAGTACTTC
TRBD1,NA,TRBJ2-3,TRBV6-5,CASSYSGGMGDTQYF,TGTGCCAGCAGTTACTCAGGGGGCATGGGAGATACGCAGTATTTT
NA,NA,TRBJ1-3,TRBV5-4,CASRGGGASSGNTIYF,TGTGCCAGCAGAGGGGGAGGGGCGTCCTCTGGAAACACCATATATTTT
NA,NA,TRBJ2-2,TRBV5-8,CASSYMNTGELFF,TGTGCCAGCAGCTATATGAACACCGGGGAGCTGTTTTTT
NA,NA,TRBJ1-5,TRBV27,CASSLSPGGQPQHF,TGTGCCAGCAGTTTATCGCCGGGAGGACAGCCCCAGCATTTT
NA,NA,TRBJ2-7,TRBV5-1,CASSPRAEMTYEQYF,TGCGCCAGCAGCCCCAGAGCGGAGATGACCTACGAGCAGTACTTC
NA,NA,TRBJ2-2,TRBV11-3,CASSFSGNTGELFF,TGTGCCAGCAGCTTCTCCGGGAACACCGGGGAGCTGTTTTTT
TRBD2,NA,TRBJ2-2,TRBV7-9,CASSPPGWEGLTGELFF,TGTGCCAGCAGCCCCCCGGGATGGGAGGGCCTAACCGGGGAGCTGTTTTTT
NA,NA,TRBJ2-7,TRBV10-3,CAISTGAYEQYF,TGTGCCATCAGTACAGGCGCCTACGAGCAGTACTTC
NA,NA,TRBJ1-4,TRBV18,CASSPPVPRSEKLFF,TGTGCCAGCTCACCACCAGTTCCAAGGAGTGAAAAACTGTTTTTT
TRBD1,NA,TRBJ2-7,TRBV10-3,CAISLTGEDYEQYF,TGTGCCATCAGCTTGACAGGGGAGGACTACGAGCAGTACTTC
TRBD2,NA,TRBJ2-1,TRBV7-3,CASSLIAGAYNEQFF,TGTGCCAGCAGCTTAATAGCGGGAGCCTACAATGAGCAGTTCTTC
NA,NA,TRBJ1-2,TRBV11-3,CASSLGTSVYEGYTF,TGTGCCAGCAGCTTAGGAACCTCCGTTTATGAGGGCTACACCTTC
NA,NA,TRBJ2-6,TRBV5-4,CASTDQTVSGANVLTF,TGTGCCAGCACCGATCAAACTGTTTCTGGGGCCAACGTCCTGACTTTC
NA,NA,TRBJ2-1,TRBV27,CASSLLRLADYNEQFF,TGTGCCAGCAGTTTGCTGCGTCTAGCTGACTACAATGAGCAGTTCTTC
NA,NA,TRBJ1-3,TRBV5-1,CASSLNGGPGSGNTIYF,TGCGCCAGCAGCTTGAACGGGGGGCCAGGCTCTGGAAACACCATATATTTT
NA,NA,TRBJ2-7,TRBV7-9,CASSQQGTKYEQYF,TGTGCCAGCAGCCAACAGGGAACCAAGTACGAGCAGTACTTC
NA,NA,TRBJ1-3,TRBV7-8,CASSLWGRNSGNTIYF,TGTGCCAGCAGCTTATGGGGCAGGAACTCTGGAAACACCATATATTTT
TRBD1,NA,TRBJ2-2,TRBV5-6,CASSLKLRTGVTGELFF,TGTGCCAGCAGCTTGAAGCTCCGGACAGGGGTTACCGGGGAGCTGTTTTTT
TRBD2,NA,TRBJ2-7,TRBV5-4,CASSFGRESSYEQYF,TGTGCCAGCAGCTTTGGGAGGGAGAGCTCCTACGAGCAGTACTTC
NA,NA,TRBJ1-2,TRBV7-2,CASSLARLQGGGYTF,TGTGCCAGCAGCTTAGCCCGGTTGCAGGGAGGAGGCTACACCTTC
TRBD1,NA,TRBJ1-4,TRBV10-3,CAIGQGEEKLFF,TGTGCCATTGGACAGGGAGAAGAAAAACTGTTTTTT
NA,NA,TRBJ2-3,TRBV12-5,CASGPLGAGDDTQYF,TGTGCTAGTGGTCCCCTGGGGGCGGGAGACGATACGCAGTATTTT
TRBD2,NA,TRBJ2-1,TRBV25-1,CASSESGRGSYNEQFF,TGTGCCAGCAGTGAGAGCGGGAGGGGCTCCTACAATGAGCAGTTCTTC
NA,NA,TRBJ2-1,TRBV7-3,CASSPQDTAHNEQFF,TGTGCCAGCAGCCCACAGGACACCGCACACAATGAGCAGTTCTTC
NA,NA,TRBJ2-2,TRBV7-9,CASNIWAGTGTGELFF,TGTGCCAGCAATATATGGGCAGGTACAGGCACCGGGGAGCTGTTTTTT
TRBD1,NA,TRBJ2-7,TRBV5-1,CASSLWTGVNEQYF,TGCGCCAGCAGCTTGTGGACAGGGGTAAACGAGCAGTACTTC
TRBD2,NA,TRBJ2-2,TRBV4-2,CASSQDLAGGNANTGELFF,TGTGCCAGCAGCCAAGATTTGGCGGGAGGAAACGCGAACACCGGGGAGCTGTTTTTT
NA,NA,TRBJ2-7,TRBV6-5,CASSFRKTYEQYF,TGTGCCAGCAGTTTCCGTAAAACCTACGAGCAGTACTTC
NA,NA,TRBJ2-1,TRBV5-1,CASSLESLSQAEQFF,TGCGCCAGCAGCTTGGAATCTCTGAGTCAGGCTGAGCAGTTCTTC